Listed below are T cell receptor beta chains from one sample, sequenced in a study of blood T cell repertoires in COVID-19. Sequencing used immunoSEQ multiplex PCR; TCRdb keeps in-frame clones, though not all of them. The sample includes 200,000 to 250,000 clones, 88% of them seen just once. The sample taken for sequencing was PBMCs or T cells enriched from blood (not recorded which). Receptors were obtained from a woman aged 25 to 45 who had recovered from COVID-19. CDR3s include the opening cysteine and the closing phenylalanine or tryptophan. The D gene is left open where the match is weak. The size entry is marked missing in some rows and otherwise reads once, few, many or a size class.

>TRBJ1-4|TRBV25-1|-|-
TGTGCCAGCAGTGATATTGGCCATGAAAAACTGTTTTTT
CASSDIGHEKLFF
>TRBJ2-2|TRBV7-9|TRBD1|once
TGTGCCAGCAGCCTGAGCGCCGGGACAGGATGGAACACCGGGGAGCTGTTTTTT
CASSLSAGTGWNTGELFF
>TRBJ1-2|TRBV5-4|TRBD1|-
TGTGCCAGCAACAAGGACAGGGACGATGGCTACACCTTC
CASNKDRDDGYTF
>TRBJ1-5|TRBV15|TRBD1|-
TGTGCCACCAGCAGCGGACAGGATCCGCATTTT
CATSSGQDPHF
>TRBJ2-7|TRBV7-5|-|-
TGTGTCAGATCGGACACCTCCAACGAGCAGTACTTC
CVRSDTSNEQYF
>TRBJ1-1|TRBV6-5|TRBD1|-
TGTGCCAGCAGTAGACAGGGACAGACTGAAGCTTTCTTT
CASSRQGQTEAFF
>TRBJ2-1|TRBV7-6|TRBD2|once
TGTGCCAGCAGCCCGGGACTAGCGGGGACTAATGAGCAGTTCTTC
CASSPGLAGTNEQFF
>TRBJ2-3|TRBV29-1|-|-
TGCAGCGTTCTTGACACCATCACAGATACGCAGTATTTT
CSVLDTITDTQYF
>TRBJ2-3|TRBV11-3|TRBD2|-
TGTGCCAGCAGCCCTCGGGGGGGTAGCACAGATACGCAGTATTTT
CASSPRGGSTDTQYF
>TRBJ1-5|TRBV2|-|-
TGTGCCAGCAGTGAAGCTGGGGCGTCTATACAGCCCCAGCATTTT
CASSEAGASIQPQHF
>TRBJ2-5|TRBV5-1|TRBD2|-
TGCGCCAGCAGCAACCCGGGACTAGCGGGGGGGGAGACCCAGTACTTC
CASSNPGLAGGETQYF
>TRBJ2-1|TRBV7-8|-|-
TGTGCCAGCAGCCTTCCTAGTTTGAATGAGCAGTTCTTC
CASSLPSLNEQFF